This T cell receptor beta chain was found in a study of blood T cell repertoires in COVID-19. Turning to the study itself: Material from acute and convalescent COVID-19 was sourced from the United States, Italy and Spain. PBMCs, B-cell-depleted T cells, or T cells were the source of the cDNA or gDNA that made up the material.

In the source study's methods: Reference gene primer amplification yielded estimated nucleated cell counts. Sequencing used immunoSEQ multiplex PCR; TCRdb keeps in-frame clones, though not all of them. V and J calls and clone size follow that table, whereas D and trimming were derived from the DNA. Among over 50,000 clones listed, around 84% were seen once. CDR3 length: 15 amino acids. CDR1 SGHKS and CDR2 YYEKEE come from the germline V gene (reference sequence). V trimming: 2 bases; J trimming: 4 bases; junction bases outside the gene matches: 5. The source material was peripheral blood. This chain joins TRBV5-5 and TRBJ1-3; TRBD1 agrees at 8 bases. The sequence was obtained from a human donor in a cohort sampled during active COVID-19. CDR3 sequence: CASSFDQGAGNTIYF. CDR3 coding DNA: TGTGCCAGCAGCTTCGACCAGGGGGCCGGAAACACCATATATTTT. The entire variable domain, with the rest obtained from reference TRBV5-5 and TRBJ1-3, is as follows: DAGVTQSPTHLIKTRGQQVTLRCSPISGHKSVSWYQQVLGQGPQFIFQYYEKEERGRGNFPDRFSARQFPNYSSELNVNALLLGDSALYLCASSFDQGAGNTIYFGEGSWLTVV.